This T cell receptor beta chain was documented in a study of T cells in Graves' hyperthyroidism and ophthalmopathy. The wider study: It was at initial diagnosis, before any treatment, that peripheral blood was collected.

Those with hyperthyroidism were 18 to 65 years old, newly diagnosed, and ill for under 2 months. Uncontrolled infection, other autoimmune disease, pregnancy or lactation disqualified patients from enrolment. Amplified regions were TCR beta CDR3 sequences from RNA transcripts. The HTBI primer set drove a first-round RT-PCR of the TCR CDR3. TCRdb re-derived calls from the multiplex PCR reads in MiXCR, one entry per CDR3 protein. The data show over 700,000 distinct CDR3 sequences, approximately 40% seen once. Germline-derived CDR1 and CDR2 are MNHNY and SVGAGI (reference sequence). The V gene end was trimmed by 2 bases and the J gene end by 1 base; junction bases not matched to a gene: 8. The CDR3 is 16 residues long.

The sequenced material came from blood. The chain is built from TRBV6-6 and TRBJ2-7; 7 bases align to TRBD1. The source of this sequence is a man younger than 35 with Graves' hyperthyroidism. The DNA for the CDR3 is TGTGCCAGCAGTTACCCCCGACAGGGAAGGTCCTACGAGCAGTACTTC. Its translation is CASSYPRQGRSYEQYF.